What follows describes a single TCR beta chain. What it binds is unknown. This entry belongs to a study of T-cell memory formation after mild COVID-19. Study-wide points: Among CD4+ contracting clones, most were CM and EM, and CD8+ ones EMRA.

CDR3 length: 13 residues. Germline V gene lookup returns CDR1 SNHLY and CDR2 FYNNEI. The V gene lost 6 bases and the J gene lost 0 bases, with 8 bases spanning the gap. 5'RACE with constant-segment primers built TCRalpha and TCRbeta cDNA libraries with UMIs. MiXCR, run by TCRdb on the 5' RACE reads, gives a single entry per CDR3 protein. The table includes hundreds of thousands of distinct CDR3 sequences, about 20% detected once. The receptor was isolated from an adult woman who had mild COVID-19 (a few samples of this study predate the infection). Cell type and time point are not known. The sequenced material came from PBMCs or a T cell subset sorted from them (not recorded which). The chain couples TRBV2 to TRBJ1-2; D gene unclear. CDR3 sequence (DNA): TGTGCCAGCAGCGAACTGGCTAACTATGGCTACACCTTC. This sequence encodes CASSELANYGYTF. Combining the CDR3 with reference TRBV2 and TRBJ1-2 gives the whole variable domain EPEVTQTPSHQVTQMGQEVILRCVPISNHLYFYWYRQILGQKVEFLVSFYNNEISEKSEIFDDQFSVERPDGSNFTLKIRSTKLEDSAMYFCASSELANYGYTFGSGTRLTVV.